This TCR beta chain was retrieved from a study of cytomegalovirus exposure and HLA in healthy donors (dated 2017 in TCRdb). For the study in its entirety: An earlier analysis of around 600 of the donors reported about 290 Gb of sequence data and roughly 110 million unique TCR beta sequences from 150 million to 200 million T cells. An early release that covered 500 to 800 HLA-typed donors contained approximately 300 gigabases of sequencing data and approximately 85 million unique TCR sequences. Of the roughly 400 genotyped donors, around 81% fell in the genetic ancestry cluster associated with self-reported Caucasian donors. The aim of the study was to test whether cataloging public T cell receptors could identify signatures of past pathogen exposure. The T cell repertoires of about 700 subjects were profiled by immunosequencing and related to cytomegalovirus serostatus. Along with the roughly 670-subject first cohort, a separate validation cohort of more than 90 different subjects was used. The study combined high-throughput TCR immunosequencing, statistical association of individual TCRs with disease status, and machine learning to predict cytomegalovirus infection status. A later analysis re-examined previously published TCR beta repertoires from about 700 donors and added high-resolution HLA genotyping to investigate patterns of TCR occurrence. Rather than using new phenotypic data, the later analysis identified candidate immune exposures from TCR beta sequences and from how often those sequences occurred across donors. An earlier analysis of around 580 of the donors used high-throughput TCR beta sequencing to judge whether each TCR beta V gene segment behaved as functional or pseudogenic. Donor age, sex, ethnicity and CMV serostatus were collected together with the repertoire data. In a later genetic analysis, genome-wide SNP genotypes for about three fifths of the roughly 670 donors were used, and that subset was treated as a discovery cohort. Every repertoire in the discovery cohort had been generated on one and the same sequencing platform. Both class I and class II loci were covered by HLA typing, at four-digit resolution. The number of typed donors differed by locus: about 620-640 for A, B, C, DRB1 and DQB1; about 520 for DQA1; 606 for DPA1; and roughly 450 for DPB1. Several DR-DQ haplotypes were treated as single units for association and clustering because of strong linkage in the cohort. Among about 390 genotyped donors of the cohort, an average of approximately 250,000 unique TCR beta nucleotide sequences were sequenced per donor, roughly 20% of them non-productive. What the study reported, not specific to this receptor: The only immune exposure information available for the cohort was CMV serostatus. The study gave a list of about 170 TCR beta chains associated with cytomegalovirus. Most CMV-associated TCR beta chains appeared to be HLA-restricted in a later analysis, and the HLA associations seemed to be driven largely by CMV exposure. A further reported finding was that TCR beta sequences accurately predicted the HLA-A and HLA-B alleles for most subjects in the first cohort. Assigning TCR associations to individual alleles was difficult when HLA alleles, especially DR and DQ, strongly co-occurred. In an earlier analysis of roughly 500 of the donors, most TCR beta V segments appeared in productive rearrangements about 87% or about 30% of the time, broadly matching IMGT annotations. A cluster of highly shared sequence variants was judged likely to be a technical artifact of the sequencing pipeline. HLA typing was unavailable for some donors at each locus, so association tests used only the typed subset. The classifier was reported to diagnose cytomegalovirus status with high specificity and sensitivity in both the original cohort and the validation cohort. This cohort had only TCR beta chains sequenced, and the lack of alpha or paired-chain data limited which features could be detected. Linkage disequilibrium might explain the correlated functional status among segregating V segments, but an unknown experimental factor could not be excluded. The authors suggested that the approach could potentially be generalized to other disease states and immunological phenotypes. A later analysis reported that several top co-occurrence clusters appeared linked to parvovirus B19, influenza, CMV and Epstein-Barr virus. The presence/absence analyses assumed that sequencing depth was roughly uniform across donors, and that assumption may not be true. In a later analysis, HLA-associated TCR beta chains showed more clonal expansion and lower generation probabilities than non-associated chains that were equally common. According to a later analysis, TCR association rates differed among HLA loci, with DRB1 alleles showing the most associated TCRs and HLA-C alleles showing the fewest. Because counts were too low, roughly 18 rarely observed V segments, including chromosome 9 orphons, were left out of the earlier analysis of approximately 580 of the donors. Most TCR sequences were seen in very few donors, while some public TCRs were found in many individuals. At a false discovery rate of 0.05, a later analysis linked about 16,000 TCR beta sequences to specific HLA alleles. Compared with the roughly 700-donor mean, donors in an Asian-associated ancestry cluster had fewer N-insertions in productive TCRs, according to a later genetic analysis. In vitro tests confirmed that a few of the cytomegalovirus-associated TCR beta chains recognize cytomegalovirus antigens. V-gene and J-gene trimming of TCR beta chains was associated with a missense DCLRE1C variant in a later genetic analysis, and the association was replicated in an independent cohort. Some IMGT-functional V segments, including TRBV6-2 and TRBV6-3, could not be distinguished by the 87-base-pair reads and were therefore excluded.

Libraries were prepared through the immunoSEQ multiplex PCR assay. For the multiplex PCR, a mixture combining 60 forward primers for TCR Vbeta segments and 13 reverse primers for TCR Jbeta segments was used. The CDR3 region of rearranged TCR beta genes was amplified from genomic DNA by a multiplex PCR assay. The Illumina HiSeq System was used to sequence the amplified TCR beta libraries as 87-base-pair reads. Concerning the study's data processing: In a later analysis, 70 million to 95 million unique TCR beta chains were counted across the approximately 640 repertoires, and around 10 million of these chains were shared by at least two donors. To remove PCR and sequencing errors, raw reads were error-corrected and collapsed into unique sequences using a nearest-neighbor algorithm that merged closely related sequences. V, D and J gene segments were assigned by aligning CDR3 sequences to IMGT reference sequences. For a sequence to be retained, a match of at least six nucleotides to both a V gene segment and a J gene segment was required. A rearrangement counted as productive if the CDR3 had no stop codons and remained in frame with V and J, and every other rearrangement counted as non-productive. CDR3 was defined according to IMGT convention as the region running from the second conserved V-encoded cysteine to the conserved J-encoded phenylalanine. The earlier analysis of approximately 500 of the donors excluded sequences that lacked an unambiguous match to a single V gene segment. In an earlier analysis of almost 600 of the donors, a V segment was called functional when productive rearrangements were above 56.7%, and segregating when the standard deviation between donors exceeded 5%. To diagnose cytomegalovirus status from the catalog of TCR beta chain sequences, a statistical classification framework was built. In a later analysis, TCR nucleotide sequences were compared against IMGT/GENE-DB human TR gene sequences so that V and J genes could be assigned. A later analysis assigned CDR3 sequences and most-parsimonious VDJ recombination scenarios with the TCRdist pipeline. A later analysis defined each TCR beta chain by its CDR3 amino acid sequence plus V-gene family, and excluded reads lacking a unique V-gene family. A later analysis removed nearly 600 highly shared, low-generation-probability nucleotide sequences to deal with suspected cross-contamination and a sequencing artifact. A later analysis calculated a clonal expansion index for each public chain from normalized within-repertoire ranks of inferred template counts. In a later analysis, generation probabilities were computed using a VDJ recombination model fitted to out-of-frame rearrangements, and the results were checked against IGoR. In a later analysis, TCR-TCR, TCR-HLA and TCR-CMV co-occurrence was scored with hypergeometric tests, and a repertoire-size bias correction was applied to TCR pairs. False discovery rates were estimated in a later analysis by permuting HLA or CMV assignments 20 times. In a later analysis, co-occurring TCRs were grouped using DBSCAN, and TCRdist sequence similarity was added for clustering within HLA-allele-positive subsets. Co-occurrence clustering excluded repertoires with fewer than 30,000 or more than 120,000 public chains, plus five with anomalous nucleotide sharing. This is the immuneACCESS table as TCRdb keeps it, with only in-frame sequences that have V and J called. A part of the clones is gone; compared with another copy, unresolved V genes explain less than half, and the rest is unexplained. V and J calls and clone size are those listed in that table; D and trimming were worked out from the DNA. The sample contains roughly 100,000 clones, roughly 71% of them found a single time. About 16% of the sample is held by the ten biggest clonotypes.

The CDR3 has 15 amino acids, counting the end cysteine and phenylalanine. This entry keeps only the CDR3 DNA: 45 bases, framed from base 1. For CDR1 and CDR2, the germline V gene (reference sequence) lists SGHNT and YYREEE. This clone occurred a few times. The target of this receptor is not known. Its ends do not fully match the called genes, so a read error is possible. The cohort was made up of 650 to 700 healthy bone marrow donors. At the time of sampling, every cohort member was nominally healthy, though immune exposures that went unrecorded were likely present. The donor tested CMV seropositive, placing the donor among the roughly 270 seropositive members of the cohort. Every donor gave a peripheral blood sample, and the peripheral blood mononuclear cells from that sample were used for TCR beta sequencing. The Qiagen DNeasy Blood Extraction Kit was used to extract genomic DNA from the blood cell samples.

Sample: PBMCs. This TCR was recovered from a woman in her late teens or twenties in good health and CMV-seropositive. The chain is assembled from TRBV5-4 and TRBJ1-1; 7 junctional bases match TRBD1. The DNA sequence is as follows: TGTGCCAGCAGTTTGGACAGGTCCCCGAACACTGAAGCTTTCTTT. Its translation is CASSLDRSPNTEAFF.